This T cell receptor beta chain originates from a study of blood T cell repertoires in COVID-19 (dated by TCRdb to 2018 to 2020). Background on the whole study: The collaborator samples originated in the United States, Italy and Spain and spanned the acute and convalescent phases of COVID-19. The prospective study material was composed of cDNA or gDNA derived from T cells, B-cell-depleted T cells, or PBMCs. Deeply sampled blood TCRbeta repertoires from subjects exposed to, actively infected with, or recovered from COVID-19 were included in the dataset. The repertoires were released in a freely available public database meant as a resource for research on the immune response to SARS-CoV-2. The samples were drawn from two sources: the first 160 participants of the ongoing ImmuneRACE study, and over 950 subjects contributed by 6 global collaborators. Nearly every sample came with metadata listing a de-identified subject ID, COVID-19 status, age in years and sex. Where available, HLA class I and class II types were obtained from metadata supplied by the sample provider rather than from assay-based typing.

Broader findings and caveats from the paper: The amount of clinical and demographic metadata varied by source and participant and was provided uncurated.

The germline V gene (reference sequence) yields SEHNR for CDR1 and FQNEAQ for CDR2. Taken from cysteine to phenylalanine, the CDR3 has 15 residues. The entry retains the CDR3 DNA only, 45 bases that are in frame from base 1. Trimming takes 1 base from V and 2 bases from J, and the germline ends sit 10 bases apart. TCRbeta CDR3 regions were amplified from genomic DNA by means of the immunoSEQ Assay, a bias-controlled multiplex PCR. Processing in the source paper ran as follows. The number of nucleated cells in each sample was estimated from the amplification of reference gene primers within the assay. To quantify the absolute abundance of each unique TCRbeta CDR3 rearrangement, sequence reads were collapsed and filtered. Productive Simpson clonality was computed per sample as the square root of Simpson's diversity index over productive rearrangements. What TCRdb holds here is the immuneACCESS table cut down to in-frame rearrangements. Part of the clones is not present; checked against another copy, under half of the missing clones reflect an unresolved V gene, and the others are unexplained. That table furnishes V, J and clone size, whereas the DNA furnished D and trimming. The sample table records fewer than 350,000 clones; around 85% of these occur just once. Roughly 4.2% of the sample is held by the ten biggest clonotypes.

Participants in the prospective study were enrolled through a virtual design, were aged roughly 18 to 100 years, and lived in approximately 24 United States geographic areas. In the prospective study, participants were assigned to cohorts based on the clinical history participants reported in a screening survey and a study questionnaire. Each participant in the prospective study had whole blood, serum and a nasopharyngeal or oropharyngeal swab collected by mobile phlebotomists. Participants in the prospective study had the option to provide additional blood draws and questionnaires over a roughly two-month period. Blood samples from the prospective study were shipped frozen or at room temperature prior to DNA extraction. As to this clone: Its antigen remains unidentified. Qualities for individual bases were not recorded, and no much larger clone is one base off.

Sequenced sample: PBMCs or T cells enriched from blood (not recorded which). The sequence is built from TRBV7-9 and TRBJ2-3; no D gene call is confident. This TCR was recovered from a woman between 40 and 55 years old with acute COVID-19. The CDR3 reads CASSLVGPYTDTQYF. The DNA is TGTGCCAGCAGCTTAGTGGGCCCTTACACAGATACGCAGTATTTT.